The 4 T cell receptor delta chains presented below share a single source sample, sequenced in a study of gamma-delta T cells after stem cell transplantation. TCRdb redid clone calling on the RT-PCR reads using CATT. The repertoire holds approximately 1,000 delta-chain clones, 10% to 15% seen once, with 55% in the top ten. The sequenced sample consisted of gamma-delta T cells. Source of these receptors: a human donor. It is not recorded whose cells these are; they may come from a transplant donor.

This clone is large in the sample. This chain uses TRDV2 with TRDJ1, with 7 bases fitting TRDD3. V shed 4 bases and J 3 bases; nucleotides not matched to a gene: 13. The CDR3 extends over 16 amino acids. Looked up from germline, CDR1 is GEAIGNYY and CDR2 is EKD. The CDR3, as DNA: TGTGCCTGTGATCAACTGGGGACCGGGCGGCCCGATAAACTCATCTTT. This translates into CACDQLGTGRPDKLIF.

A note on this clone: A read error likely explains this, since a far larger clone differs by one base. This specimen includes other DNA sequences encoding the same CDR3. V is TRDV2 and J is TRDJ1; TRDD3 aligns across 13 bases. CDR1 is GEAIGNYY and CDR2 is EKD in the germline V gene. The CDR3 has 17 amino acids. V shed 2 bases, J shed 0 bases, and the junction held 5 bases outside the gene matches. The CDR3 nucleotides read TGTGCCTGTGACAGTCTACTGGGGGATACGCACACCGATAAACTCATCTTT. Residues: CACDSLLGDTHTDKLIF.

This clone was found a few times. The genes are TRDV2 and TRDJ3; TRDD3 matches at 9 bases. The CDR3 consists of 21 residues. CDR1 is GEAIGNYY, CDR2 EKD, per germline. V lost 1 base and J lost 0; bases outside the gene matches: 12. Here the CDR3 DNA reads TGTGCCTGTGACACGATTATGGGGGATATCGGTCTCTCCTGGGACACCCGACAGATGTTTTTC. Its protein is CACDTIMGDIGLSWDTRQMFF.

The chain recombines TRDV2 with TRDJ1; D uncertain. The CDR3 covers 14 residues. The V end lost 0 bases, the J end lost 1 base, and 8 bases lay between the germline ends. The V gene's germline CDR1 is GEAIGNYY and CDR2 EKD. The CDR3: CACDTARTTDKLIF. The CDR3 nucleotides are TGTGCCTGTGACACCGCCCGGACCACCGATAAACTCATCTTT.